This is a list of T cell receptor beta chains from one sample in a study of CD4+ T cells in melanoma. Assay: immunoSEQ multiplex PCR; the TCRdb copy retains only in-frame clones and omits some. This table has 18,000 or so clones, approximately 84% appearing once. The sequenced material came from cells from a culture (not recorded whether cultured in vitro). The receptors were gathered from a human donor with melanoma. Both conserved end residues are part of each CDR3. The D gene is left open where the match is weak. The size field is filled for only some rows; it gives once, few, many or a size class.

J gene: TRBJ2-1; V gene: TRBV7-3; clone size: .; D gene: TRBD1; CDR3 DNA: TGTGCCAGCAGCCTGGACAGGCACAATGAGCAGTTCTTC; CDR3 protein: CASSLDRHNEQFF
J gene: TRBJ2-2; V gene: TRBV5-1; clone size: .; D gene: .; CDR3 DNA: TGCGCCAGCAGCACACCGGGACCAAACACCGGGGAGCTGTTTTTT; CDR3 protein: CASSTPGPNTGELFF
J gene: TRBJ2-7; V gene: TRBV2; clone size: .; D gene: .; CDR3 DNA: TGTGCCAGCAGTGCAACGGGACTCGGCTACGAGCAGTACTTC; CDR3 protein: CASSATGLGYEQYF
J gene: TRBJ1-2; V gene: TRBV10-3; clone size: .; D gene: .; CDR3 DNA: TGTGCCACTAAATGGAGGGTGGCGGCGGATGGCTACACCTTC; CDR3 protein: CATKWRVAADGYTF
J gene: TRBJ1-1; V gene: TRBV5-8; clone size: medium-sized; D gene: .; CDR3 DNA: TGTGCCAGCAGCCCCTGGGTCCACACTGAAGCTTTCTTT; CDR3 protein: CASSPWVHTEAFF
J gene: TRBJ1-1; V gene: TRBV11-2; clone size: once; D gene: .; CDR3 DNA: TGTGCCAGCAGCTTGGTGCAGGTAAGACGAAAGACCGAAGCTTTCTTT; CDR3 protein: CASSLVQVRRKTEAFF
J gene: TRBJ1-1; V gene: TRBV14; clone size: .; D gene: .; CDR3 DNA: TGTGCCAGCAGCCAAGGATTGGGGGGTACTGCTTTCTTT; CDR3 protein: CASSQGLGGTAFF
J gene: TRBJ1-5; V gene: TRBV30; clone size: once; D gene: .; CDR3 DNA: TGTGCCTGGGCTGAGTTAGGGTTCAATCAGCCCCAGCATTTT; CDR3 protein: CAWAELGFNQPQHF
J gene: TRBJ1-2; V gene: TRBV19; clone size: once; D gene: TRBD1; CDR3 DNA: TGTGCCAGTACCTTAGGGCAGGGGGCTTTTGGCTACACCTTC; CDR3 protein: CASTLGQGAFGYTF
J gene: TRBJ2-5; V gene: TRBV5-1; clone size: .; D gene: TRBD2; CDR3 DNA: TGCGCCAGCAGCGCCGGGACTAGCCGGGAGACCCAGTACTTC; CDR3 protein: CASSAGTSRETQYF
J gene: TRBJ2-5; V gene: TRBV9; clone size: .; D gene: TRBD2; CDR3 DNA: TGTGCCAGCAGCGTAGGAGGACTAGCGGGTTTACAAGAGACCCAGTACTTC; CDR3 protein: CASSVGGLAGLQETQYF
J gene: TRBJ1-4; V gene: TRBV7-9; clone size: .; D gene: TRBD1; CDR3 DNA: TGTGCCAGCAGCGGCTCGGGACAGACTAATGAAAAACTGTTTTTT; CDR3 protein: CASSGSGQTNEKLFF
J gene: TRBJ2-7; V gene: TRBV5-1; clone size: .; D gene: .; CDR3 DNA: TGCGCCAGCAGCTCTCAGGGTCCATCCTACGAGCAGTACTTC; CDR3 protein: CASSSQGPSYEQYF
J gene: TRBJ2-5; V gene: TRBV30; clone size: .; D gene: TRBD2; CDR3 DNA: TGTGCCTGGAAGAGATTCCGGGACTACGCCCCGGGAGAGACCCAGTACTTC; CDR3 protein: CAWKRFRDYAPGETQYF
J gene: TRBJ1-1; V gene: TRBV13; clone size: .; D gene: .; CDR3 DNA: TGTGCCAGCAGCCGGACAGAAGCTTTCTTT; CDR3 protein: CASSRTEAFF
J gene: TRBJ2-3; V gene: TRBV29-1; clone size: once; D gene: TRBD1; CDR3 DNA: TGCAGCGGGGGGACAGCAACAGATACGCAGTATTTT; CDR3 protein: CSGGTATDTQYF
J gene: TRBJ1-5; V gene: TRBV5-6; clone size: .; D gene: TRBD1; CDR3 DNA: TGTGCCAGCAGCTTGACAGGGGTCGATAGCAATCAGCCCCAGCATTTT; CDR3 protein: CASSLTGVDSNQPQHF
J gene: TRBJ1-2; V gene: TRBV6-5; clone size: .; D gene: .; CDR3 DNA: TGTGCCAGCAGTTACTCGTACCTCGAGGTGGACTATGGCTACACCTTC; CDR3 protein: CASSYSYLEVDYGYTF
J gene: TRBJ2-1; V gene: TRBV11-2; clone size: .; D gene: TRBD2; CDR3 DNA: TGTGCCAGCAGCTTAGTCCTAGCGGGAGAGCAGTTCTTC; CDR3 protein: CASSLVLAGEQFF
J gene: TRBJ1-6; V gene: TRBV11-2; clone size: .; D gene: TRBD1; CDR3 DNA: TGTGCCAGCAGCTTGGTCTACAGGGGACTCAATTCACCCCTCCACTTT; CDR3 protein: CASSLVYRGLNSPLHF
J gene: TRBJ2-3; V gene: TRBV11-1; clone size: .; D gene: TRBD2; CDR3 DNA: TGTGCCAGCAGCCTCCTAGCGGGCCCCACAGATACGCAGTATTTT; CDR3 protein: CASSLLAGPTDTQYF
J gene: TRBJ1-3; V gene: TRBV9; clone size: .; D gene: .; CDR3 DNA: TGTGCCAGCAGCCCCGGGTTGAGCTCTGGAAACACCATATATTTT; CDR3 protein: CASSPGLSSGNTIYF
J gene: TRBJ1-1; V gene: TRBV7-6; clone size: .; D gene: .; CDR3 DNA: TGTGCCAGCAGCTTAGCTGAGAACACTGAAGCTTTCTTT; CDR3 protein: CASSLAENTEAFF
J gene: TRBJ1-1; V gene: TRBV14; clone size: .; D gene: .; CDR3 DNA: TGTGCCAGCAGCCAAGAGAACTTGGGCGCTAGATATGAAGCTTTCTTT; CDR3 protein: CASSQENLGARYEAFF
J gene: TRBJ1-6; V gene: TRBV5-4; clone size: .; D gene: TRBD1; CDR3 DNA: TGTGCCAGCAGATCGACAGGGGCTAATTCACCCCTCCACTTT; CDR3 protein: CASRSTGANSPLHF
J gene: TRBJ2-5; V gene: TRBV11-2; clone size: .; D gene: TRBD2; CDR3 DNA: TGTGCCAGCAGCTCGAGACTAGCGGGGACCCAGTACTTC; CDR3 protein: CASSSRLAGTQYF
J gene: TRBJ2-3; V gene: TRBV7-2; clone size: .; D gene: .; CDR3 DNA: TGTGCCAGCAGCTTAGCCGCAGATACGCAGTATTTT; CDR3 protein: CASSLAADTQYF
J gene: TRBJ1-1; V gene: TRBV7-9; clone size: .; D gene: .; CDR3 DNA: TGTGCCAGCAGCTTAGGTACGGGAAGGAACACTGAAGCTTTCTTT; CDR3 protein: CASSLGTGRNTEAFF
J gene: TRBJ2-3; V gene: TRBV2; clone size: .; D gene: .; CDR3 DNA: TGTGCCAGCAAACTAGTGATTTCAGATACGCAGTATTTT; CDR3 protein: CASKLVISDTQYF
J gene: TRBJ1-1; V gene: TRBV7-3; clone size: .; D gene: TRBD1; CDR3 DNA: TGTGCCAGCAGACAGGACAGGTTTTCAGGTGCAGCTTTCTTT; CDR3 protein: CASRQDRFSGAAFF
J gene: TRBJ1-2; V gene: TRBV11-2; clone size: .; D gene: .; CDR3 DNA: TGTGCCAGCAGCTCATTACAGGGTGGTTTCGATGGCTACACCTTC; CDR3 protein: CASSSLQGGFDGYTF
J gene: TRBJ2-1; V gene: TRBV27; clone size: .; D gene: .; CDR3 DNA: TGTGCCAGCAGGACAGGCATAGGACGGCAGTTCTTC; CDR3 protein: CASRTGIGRQFF
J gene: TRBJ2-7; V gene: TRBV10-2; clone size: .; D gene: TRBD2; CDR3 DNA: TGCGCCAGCAGTGGTGCGGGGGACCCCTACGAGCAGTACTTC; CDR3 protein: CASSGAGDPYEQYF
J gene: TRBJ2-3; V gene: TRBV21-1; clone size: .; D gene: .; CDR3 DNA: TGTGCCAGCAGCAAAAGGCAGCGGGGGGCTCCAGATACGCAGTATTTT; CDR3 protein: CASSKRQRGAPDTQYF
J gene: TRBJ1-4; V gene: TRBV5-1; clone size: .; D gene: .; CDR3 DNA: TGCGCCAGCAGCTTGGGTCTACGGGCGGATGGTGAAAAACTGTTTTTT; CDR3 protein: CASSLGLRADGEKLFF
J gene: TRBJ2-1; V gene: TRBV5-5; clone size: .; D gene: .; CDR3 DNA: TGTGCCAGCAGCTTTTCCTTTAGTACTGGGACATACAATGAGCAGTTCTTC; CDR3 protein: CASSFSFSTGTYNEQFF
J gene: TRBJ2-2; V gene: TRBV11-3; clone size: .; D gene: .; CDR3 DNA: TGTGCCAGCAGCTTAGGAGCCGGGATCGGGGAGCTGTTTTTT; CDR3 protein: CASSLGAGIGELFF
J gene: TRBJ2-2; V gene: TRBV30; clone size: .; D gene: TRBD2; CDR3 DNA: TGTGCCTGGAGACCGGGACTAGCAGGCGGGGAGCTGTTTTTT; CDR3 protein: CAWRPGLAGGELFF
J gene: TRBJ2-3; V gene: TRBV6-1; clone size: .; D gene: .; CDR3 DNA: TGTGCCAGCAGTGAAGGAAATCCGACAAGCACAGATACGCAGTATTTT; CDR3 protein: CASSEGNPTSTDTQYF
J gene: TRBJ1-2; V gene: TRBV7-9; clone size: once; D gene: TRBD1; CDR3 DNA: TGTGCCAGCAGCTTAGGGGGGGGACAGGGTCTTCTCGGCTACACCTTC; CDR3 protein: CASSLGGGQGLLGYTF
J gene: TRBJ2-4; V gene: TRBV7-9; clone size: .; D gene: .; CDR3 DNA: TGTGCCAGCAGCCCGGACAGTCTAGCCAAAAACATTCAGTACTTC; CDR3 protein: CASSPDSLAKNIQYF
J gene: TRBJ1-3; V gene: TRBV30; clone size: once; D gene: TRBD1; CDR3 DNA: TGTGCCTGGAGTGCAGGGGGTTTCTCTGGAAACACCATATATTTT; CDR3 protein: CAWSAGGFSGNTIYF
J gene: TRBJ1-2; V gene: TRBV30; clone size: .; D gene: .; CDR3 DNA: TGTGCCTGGCAGGGTGACGGCGGCTACACCTTC; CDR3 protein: CAWQGDGGYTF
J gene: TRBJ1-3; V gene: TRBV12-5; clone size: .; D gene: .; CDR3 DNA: TGTGCTAGTGGTTTGGTACTGGGGACCTCTGGAAACACCATATATTTT; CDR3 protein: CASGLVLGTSGNTIYF
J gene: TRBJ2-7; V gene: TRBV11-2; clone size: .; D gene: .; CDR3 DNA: TGTGCCAGCAGCCCGTGGCAGGGGCTCGGGAACGAGCAGTACTTC; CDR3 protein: CASSPWQGLGNEQYF
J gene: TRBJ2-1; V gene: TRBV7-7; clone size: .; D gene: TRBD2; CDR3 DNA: TGTGCCAGCAGCCCGGGGGGACTCCCTGAGCCTGAGCAGTTCTTC; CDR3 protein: CASSPGGLPEPEQFF
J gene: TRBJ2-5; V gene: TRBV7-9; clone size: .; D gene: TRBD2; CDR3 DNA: TGTGCCAGCAGCCCGTCCAGACTAGCGGGGGAGCGGGAGACCCAGTACTTC; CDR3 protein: CASSPSRLAGERETQYF
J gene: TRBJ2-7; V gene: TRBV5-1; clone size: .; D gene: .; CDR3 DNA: TGCGCCAGCAGCGTGGGTCAGGGGCCCTACGAGCAGTACTTC; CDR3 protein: CASSVGQGPYEQYF
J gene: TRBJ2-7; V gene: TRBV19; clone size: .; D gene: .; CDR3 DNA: TGTGCCAGTAGTAAGACCTCCGGTAAAGGCGTCTACGAGCAGTACTTC; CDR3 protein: CASSKTSGKGVYEQYF
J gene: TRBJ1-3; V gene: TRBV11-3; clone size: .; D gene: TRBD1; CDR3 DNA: TGTGCCAGCAGCTTGACCTCCCGGGACAGGGGAAACACCATATATTTT; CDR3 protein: CASSLTSRDRGNTIYF
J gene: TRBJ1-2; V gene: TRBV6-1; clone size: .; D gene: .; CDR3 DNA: TGTGCCAGCATGGGGGGCTTCTATGGCTACACCTTC; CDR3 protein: CASMGGFYGYTF
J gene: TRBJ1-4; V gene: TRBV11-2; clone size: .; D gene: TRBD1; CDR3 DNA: TGTGCCAGCAGCTTAGGGGGGGTAGGGACAGGGCTTCGTGAAAAACTGTTTTTT; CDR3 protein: CASSLGGVGTGLREKLFF
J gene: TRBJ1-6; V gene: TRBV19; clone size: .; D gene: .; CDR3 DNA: TGTGCCAGTAGTATCTTCCAGGTATCTTCACCCCTCCACTTT; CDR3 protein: CASSIFQVSSPLHF
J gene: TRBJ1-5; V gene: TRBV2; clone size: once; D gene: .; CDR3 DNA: TGTGCCAGCAGTGAAAGGTTTCCTCAGCCCCAGCATTTT; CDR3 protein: CASSERFPQPQHF
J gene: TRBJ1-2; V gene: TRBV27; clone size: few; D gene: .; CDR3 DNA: TGTGCCAGCAGTTTAATGGGGGGAACCTGGACAAACTATGGCTACACCTTC; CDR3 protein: CASSLMGGTWTNYGYTF
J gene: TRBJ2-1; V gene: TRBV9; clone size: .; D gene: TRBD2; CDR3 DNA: TGTGCCAGCAGCACGGGACTAAACAATGAGCAGTTCTTC; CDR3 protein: CASSTGLNNEQFF
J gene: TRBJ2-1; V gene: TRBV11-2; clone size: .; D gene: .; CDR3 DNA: TGTGCCAGCAGCTTCGGGGCTAGTAGGTTCGTAGACAATGAGCAGTTCTTC; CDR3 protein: CASSFGASRFVDNEQFF
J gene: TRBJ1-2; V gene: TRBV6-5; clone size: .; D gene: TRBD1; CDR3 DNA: TGTGCCAGCAGGGCAGGGGGCGGTGGCTACACCTTC; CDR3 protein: CASRAGGGGYTF
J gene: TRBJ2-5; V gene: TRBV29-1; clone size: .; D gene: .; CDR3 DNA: TGCAGCGCCAGTGGGGGGGCGATAAAGACCCAGTACTTC; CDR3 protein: CSASGGAIKTQYF